Reported below is one T cell receptor beta chain. The CDR3 spans 14 residues. Germline CDR1 ENHRY, CDR2 SYGVKD. Trimming took 11 bases from V and 3 from J, leaving 19 bases between them. Those enrolled in Seattle joined during active infection and were followed longitudinally afterward. The authors' processing: Reference gene primers were amplified, and this amplification served to estimate nucleated cell counts. Only in-frame clones appear in the TCRdb table, and some are missing; sequencing was by immunoSEQ multiplex PCR. V, J and clone size reflect that table, while D and trimming were determined from the DNA. Among fewer than 350,000 clones listed, around 85% were seen once. These data originate in a study of blood T cell repertoires in COVID-19. Study at large: Acute-phase and convalescent COVID-19 samples originated in the United States, Italy and Spain. PBMCs, B-cell-depleted T cells, or T cells were the source of the cDNA or gDNA that made up the material.

Sequenced: peripheral blood. The J gene is TRBJ1-1, the V gene TRBV10-3; the D gene is possibly TRBD1 (6 bases). The sequence was obtained from a woman aged 25 to 45 with COVID-19, enrolled during active disease. CDR3 coding DNA: TGTGCCGTCCAGAGCGGGGGCGTGGACACTGAAGCTTTCTTT. Translating it yields CAVQSGGVDTEAFF.